These T cell receptor beta chains were read from a single sample in a study of shared clonotypes between healthy human individuals. Generated by immunoSEQ multiplex PCR, the TCRdb table keeps only in-frame clones and is missing some. The sample records roughly 2.2 million clones, 85% to 95% being singletons. Sequencing was carried out using naive CD4+ T cells from PBMCs. The receptors shown here come from a man aged 18 to 30 in good health. Some clones in this sample may be carry-over from other donors' samples. Each CDR3 is given with its conserved first and last residue. D genes are given only for firm matches. Clone size is not always given. Where it is, it says once, few, many or a class for expanded clones.

V gene	J gene	D gene	clone size	CDR3 protein	CDR3 DNA
TRBV6-5	TRBJ2-2	-	-	CASRKNTGELFF	TGTGCCAGCAGGAAGAACACCGGGGAGCTGTTTTTT
TRBV7-9	TRBJ1-5	-	-	CASSLLQGSNQPQHF	TGTGCCAGCAGCCTCCTACAGGGAAGCAATCAGCCCCAGCATTTT
TRBV28	TRBJ2-4	TRBD1	-	CASSPRTGWDKKF	TGTGCCAGCAGTCCACGGACAGGCTGGGATAAGAAATTC
TRBV7-8	TRBJ2-1	-	-	CASSQGGGPYNEQFF	TGTGCCAGCAGCCAGGGGGGCGGACCGTACAATGAGCAGTTCTTC
TRBV6-5	TRBJ2-5	-	-	CASSQGRETQYF	TGTGCCAGCAGCCAGGGGAGGGAGACCCAGTACTTC
TRBV11-1	TRBJ2-3	-	-	CASSQGPGDTQYF	TGTGCCAGCAGCCAGGGCCCGGGAGATACGCAGTATTTT
TRBV7-3	TRBJ2-7	TRBD1	-	CASSRDRGPYEQYF	TGTGCCAGCAGCCGGGACAGGGGACCCTACGAGCAGTACTTC
TRBV28	TRBJ2-3	TRBD2	once	CASRRAGGGDTQYF	TGTGCCAGCAGGAGAGCGGGAGGGGGGGATACGCAGTATTTT
TRBV5-1	TRBJ2-1	-	-	CASSPTSSHNEQFF	TGCGCCAGCAGCCCGACTAGTAGCCACAATGAGCAGTTCTTC
TRBV7-9	TRBJ2-5	TRBD1	-	CASSSFSGGQETQYF	TGTGCCAGCAGCTCTTTCTCAGGGGGCCAAGAGACCCAGTACTTC
TRBV9	TRBJ2-5	-	-	CASSGTPGGGTQYF	TGTGCCAGCAGCGGGACTCCCGGAGGTGGGACCCAGTACTTC
TRBV7-2	TRBJ1-3	-	-	CASSLDSGAGNTIYF	TGTGCCAGCAGCTTAGATTCGGGGGCTGGAAACACCATATATTTT
TRBV5-1	TRBJ1-2	TRBD1	-	CASSSTPGGEGYGYTF	TGCGCCAGCAGCTCAACCCCAGGGGGCGAGGGCTATGGCTACACCTTC
TRBV6-6	TRBJ1-5	TRBD1	-	CASSPGTAVQPQHF	TGTGCCAGCAGCCCCGGGACAGCGGTTCAGCCCCAGCATTTT
TRBV5-1	TRBJ2-2	-	once	CASSLVPDTGELFF	TGCGCCAGCAGCTTAGTCCCGGACACCGGGGAGCTGTTTTTT
TRBV6-5	TRBJ1-5	-	-	CASSYSQSGDNQPQHF	TGTGCCAGCAGTTACTCGCAGTCAGGGGACAATCAGCCCCAGCATTTT
TRBV18	TRBJ2-7	-	-	CASSPGGRSLMDSF	TGTGCCAGCTCACCAGGAGGGCGGTCACTCATGGACTCCTTC
TRBV28	TRBJ2-2	TRBD2	-	CASSFWGARGLAGGNTGELFF	TGTGCCAGCAGTTTCTGGGGAGCGCGGGGACTAGCGGGAGGGAACACCGGGGAGCTGTTTTTT
TRBV5-5	TRBJ1-3	-	few	CASGDNSGNTIYF	TGTGCCAGCGGGGACAACTCTGGAAACACCATATATTTT
TRBV28	TRBJ2-1	TRBD1	-	CASRSRQGNSYNEQFF	TGTGCCAGCAGAAGCCGACAGGGAAACTCCTACAATGAGCAGTTCTTC
TRBV7-9	TRBJ1-5	-	-	CASSLGGANQPQHF	TGTGCCAGCAGCTTAGGGGGAGCGAATCAGCCCCAGCATTTT
TRBV5-1	TRBJ2-2	-	-	CASSLRGAANTGELFF	TGCGCCAGCAGCTTGCGGGGGGCGGCGAACACCGGGGAGCTGTTTTTT
TRBV30	TRBJ2-7	-	once	CAWKGQSYEQYF	TGTGCCTGGAAAGGACAGTCCTACGAGCAGTACTTC
TRBV6-6	TRBJ1-5	-	-	CASSYPIQPQHF	TGTGCCAGCAGCTACCCCATTCAGCCCCAGCATTTT
TRBV5-6	TRBJ2-1	TRBD1	-	CASRTGGFRSYNEQFF	TGTGCCAGCAGAACAGGGGGGTTCCGCTCCTACAATGAGCAGTTCTTC
TRBV19	TRBJ1-2	-	-	CASSQAGDSAGYTF	TGTGCCAGTAGTCAGGCAGGGGATTCGGCTGGCTACACCTTC
TRBV5-3	TRBJ2-1	-	-	CARSLRAFGSQALYNEQFF	TGTGCCAGAAGCTTGAGGGCTTTTGGTAGTCAGGCTTTATACAATGAGCAGTTCTTC
TRBV5-5	TRBJ1-2	TRBD1	-	CASSVQGAYGYTF	TGTGCCAGCAGCGTACAGGGGGCGTATGGCTACACCTTC
TRBV27	TRBJ2-7	-	-	CASSLTRGEQYF	TGTGCCAGCAGTCTGACCCGGGGGGAGCAGTACTTC
TRBV5-1	TRBJ2-7	-	-	CASSLAGIRDEQYF	TGCGCCAGCAGCTTGGCAGGGATTAGGGACGAGCAGTACTTC
TRBV5-1	TRBJ2-5	-	-	CASSWVPGFQETQYF	TGCGCCAGCAGCTGGGTCCCTGGTTTTCAAGAGACCCAGTACTTC
TRBV15	TRBJ2-4	TRBD1	-	CATSRRFDRGIENIQYF	TGTGCCACCAGCAGACGCTTTGACAGGGGGATCGAAAACATTCAGTACTTC
TRBV29-1	TRBJ1-2	-	-	CSVGGKNYGYTF	TGCAGCGTTGGAGGGAAGAACTATGGCTACACCTTC
TRBV7-2	TRBJ2-3	TRBD2	-	CASSKTSGRIDTQYF	TGTGCCAGCAGCAAGACTAGCGGGAGAATAGATACGCAGTATTTT
TRBV4-1	TRBJ2-1	TRBD2	-	CASSQGVASGIYNEQFF	TGCGCCAGCAGCCAAGGAGTTGCTAGCGGGATATACAATGAGCAGTTCTTC
TRBV6-6	TRBJ2-7	-	-	CASREEHLSYEQYF	TGTGCCAGCAGAGAGGAGCACCTCTCCTACGAGCAGTACTTC
TRBV18	TRBJ1-1	TRBD1	-	CASSLGTGGNTEAFF	TGTGCCAGCTCCCTCGGGACAGGGGGGAATACTGAAGCTTTCTTT
TRBV28	TRBJ2-3	-	-	CASSYKGGQYF	TGTGCCAGCAGTTACAAGGGGGGGCAGTATTTT
TRBV6-5	TRBJ2-4	TRBD1	once	CASSYSGTGVVQYF	TGTGCCAGCAGTTACTCGGGGACAGGGGTCGTTCAGTACTTC
TRBV7-9	TRBJ1-4	TRBD1	-	CASSAQTGVNEKLFF	TGTGCCAGCAGCGCTCAGACAGGGGTTAATGAAAAACTGTTTTTT
TRBV9	TRBJ1-1	TRBD1	few	CASSPHSGQGRAEAFF	TGTGCCAGCAGCCCACACTCGGGACAGGGGCGGGCTGAAGCTTTCTTT
TRBV5-1	TRBJ2-1	TRBD2	-	CASSFTSGTYNEQFF	TGCGCCAGCAGCTTCACTAGCGGTACTTACAATGAGCAGTTCTTC
TRBV27	TRBJ2-7	TRBD2	-	CASSFSGGLAGYEQYF	TGTGCCAGCAGTTTTAGCGGAGGACTAGCGGGGTACGAGCAGTACTTC
TRBV5-4	TRBJ2-3	-	-	CASSFSGTRTDTQYF	TGTGCCAGCAGCTTTTCCGGGACCCGCACAGATACGCAGTATTTT
TRBV2	TRBJ2-2	-	once	CASRSLSGTGELFF	TGTGCCAGCAGAAGTCTTTCGGGGACCGGGGAGCTGTTTTTT
TRBV6-1	TRBJ2-7	-	once	CASNRDGSYEQYF	TGTGCCAGCAACCGGGACGGCTCTTACGAGCAGTACTTC
TRBV29-1	TRBJ1-5	TRBD1	few	CSVSGTADSNQPQHF	TGCAGCGTCTCCGGGACAGCGGATAGCAATCAGCCCCAGCATTTT
TRBV10-3	TRBJ1-3	-	-	CAISDGPLSGNTIYF	TGTGCCATCAGTGACGGACCGCTCTCTGGAAACACCATATATTTT
TRBV18	TRBJ1-2	TRBD1	-	CASSGQNYGYTF	TGTGCCAGCTCGGGACAGAACTATGGCTACACCTTC
TRBV9	TRBJ2-5	-	-	CASSVGDFQETQYF	TGTGCTAGCAGCGTTGGGGATTTCCAAGAGACCCAGTACTTC
TRBV7-2	TRBJ1-2	TRBD1	-	CASSLRDSNYGYTF	TGTGCCAGCAGCCTACGGGACAGCAACTATGGCTACACCTTC
TRBV6-5	TRBJ2-2	-	once	CASSYVRRTTGELFF	TGTGCCAGCAGTTACGTCAGAAGAACCACCGGGGAGCTGTTTTTT
TRBV7-2	TRBJ2-7	TRBD1	-	CASSSTGEKEQYF	TGTGCCAGCAGCTCCACAGGGGAGAAAGAGCAGTACTTC
TRBV13	TRBJ1-4	TRBD1	-	CASSLGKTGGKKLFF	TGTGCCAGCAGCTTAGGGAAGACAGGGGGCAAAAAACTGTTTTTT
TRBV6-4	TRBJ2-7	-	-	CARPGEQYF	TGTGCCCGCCCCGGTGAGCAGTACTTC